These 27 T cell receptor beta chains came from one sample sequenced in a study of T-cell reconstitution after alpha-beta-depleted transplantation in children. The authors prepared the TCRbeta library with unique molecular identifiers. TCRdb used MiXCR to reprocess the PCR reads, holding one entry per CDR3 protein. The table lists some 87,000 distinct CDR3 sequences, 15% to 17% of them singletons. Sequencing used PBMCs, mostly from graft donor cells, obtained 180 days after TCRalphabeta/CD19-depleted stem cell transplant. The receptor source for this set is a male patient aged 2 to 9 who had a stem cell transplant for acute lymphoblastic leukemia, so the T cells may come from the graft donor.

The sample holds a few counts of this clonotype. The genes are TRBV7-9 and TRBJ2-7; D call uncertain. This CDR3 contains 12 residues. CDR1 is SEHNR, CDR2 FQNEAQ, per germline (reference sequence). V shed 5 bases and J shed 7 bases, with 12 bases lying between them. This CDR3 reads CASSAGPGEQYF. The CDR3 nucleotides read TGTGCCAGCAGCGCAGGCCCCGGGGAGCAGTACTTC.

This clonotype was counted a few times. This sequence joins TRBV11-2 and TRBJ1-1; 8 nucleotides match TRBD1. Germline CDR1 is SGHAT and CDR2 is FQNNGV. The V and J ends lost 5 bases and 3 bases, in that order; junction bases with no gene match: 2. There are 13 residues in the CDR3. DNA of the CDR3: TGTGCCAGCAGCCTGACAGGGGACACTGAAGCTTTCTTT. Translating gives CASSLTGDTEAFF.

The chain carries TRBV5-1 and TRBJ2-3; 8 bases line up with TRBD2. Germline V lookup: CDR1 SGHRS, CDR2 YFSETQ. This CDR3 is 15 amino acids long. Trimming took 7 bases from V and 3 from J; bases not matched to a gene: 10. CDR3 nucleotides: TGCGCCAGCCTCATAAGCGGGGGACTTACAGATACGCAGTATTTT. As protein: CASLISGGLTDTQYF.

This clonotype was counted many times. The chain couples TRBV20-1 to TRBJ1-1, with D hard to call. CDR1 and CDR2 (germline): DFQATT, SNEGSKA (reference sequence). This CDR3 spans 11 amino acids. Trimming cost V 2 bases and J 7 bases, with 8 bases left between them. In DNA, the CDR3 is TGCAGTGCTAGAAGGAGCTTTGAAGCTTTCTTT. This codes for CSARRSFEAFF.

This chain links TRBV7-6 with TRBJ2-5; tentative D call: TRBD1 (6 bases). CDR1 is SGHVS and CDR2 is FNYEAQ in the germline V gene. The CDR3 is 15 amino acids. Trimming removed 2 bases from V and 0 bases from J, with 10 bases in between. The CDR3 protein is CASSLSQGYQETQYF. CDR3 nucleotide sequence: TGTGCCAGCAGCTTATCCCAGGGGTACCAAGAGACCCAGTACTTC.

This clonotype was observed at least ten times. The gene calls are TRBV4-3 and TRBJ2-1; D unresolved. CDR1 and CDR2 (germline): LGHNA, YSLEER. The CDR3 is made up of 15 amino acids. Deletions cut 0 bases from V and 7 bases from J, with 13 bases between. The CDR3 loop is CASSQDTSRTNEQFF. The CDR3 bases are TGCGCCAGCAGCCAAGATACTTCTAGGACGAATGAGCAGTTCTTC.

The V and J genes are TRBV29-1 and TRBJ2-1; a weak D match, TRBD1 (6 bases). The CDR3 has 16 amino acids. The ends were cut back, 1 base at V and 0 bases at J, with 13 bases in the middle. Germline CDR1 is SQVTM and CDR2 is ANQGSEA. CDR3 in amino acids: CSVEGTEKSSYNEQFF. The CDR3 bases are TGCAGCGTTGAAGGGACAGAAAAGAGCTCCTACAATGAGCAGTTCTTC.

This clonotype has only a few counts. The CDR3 loop is CANRIFGGSYEQYF. The CDR3 DNA sequence: TGTGCCAACCGTATCTTTGGGGGCTCCTACGAGCAGTACTTC. The chain uses TRBV21-1 and TRBJ2-7. TRBV21-1 represents a pseudogene. The CDR3 length is 14 residues.

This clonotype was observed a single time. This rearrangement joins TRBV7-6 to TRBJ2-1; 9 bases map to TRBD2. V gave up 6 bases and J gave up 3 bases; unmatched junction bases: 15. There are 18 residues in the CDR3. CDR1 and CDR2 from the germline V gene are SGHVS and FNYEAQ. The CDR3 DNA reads TGTGCCAGCAGACGAAGGTTGGCTAGCGGGGAGAACTACAATGAGCAGTTCTTC. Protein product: CASRRRLASGENYNEQFF.

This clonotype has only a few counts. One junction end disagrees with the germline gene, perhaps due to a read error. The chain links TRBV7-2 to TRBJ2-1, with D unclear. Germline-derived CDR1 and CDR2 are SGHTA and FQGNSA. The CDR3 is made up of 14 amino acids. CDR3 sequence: CASRLGIPHNEQFF. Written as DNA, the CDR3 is TGTGCCAGCAGGTTAGGGATCCCACACAATGAGCAGTTCTTC.

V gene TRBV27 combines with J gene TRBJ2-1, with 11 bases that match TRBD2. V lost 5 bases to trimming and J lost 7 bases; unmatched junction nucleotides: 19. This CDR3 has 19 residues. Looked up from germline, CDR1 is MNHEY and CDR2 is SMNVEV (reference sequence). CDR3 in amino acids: CASSVPGVWVAGGLNEQFF. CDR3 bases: TGTGCCAGCAGTGTCCCCGGGGTCTGGGTAGCGGGGGGGCTGAATGAGCAGTTCTTC.

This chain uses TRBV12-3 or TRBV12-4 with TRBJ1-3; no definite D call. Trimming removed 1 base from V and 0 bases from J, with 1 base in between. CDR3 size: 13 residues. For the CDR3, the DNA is TGTGCCAGCAGTTTAGGCTCTGGAAACACCATATATTTT. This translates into CASSLGSGNTIYF.

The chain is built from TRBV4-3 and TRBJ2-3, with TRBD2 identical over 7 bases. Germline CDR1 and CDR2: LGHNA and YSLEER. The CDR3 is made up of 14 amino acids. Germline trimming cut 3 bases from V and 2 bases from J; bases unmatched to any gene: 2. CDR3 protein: CASSQRGSTDTQYF. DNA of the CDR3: TGCGCCAGCAGCCAGCGGGGGTCCACAGATACGCAGTATTTT.

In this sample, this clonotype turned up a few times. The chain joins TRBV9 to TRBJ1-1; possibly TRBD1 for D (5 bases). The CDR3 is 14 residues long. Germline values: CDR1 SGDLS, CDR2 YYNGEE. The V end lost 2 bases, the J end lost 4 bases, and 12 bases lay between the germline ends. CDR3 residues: CASSVGGVATEAFF. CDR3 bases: TGTGCCAGCAGCGTGGGGGGAGTGGCCACTGAAGCTTTCTTT.

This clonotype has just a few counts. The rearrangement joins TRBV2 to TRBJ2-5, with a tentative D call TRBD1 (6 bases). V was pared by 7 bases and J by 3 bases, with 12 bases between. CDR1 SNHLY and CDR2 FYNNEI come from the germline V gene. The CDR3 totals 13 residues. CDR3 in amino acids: CASIRDTEETQYF. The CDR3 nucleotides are TGTGCCAGCATCCGGGACACCGAAGAGACCCAGTACTTC. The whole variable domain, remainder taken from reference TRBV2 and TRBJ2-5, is EPEVTQTPSHQVTQMGQEVILRCVPISNHLYFYWYRQILGQKVEFLVSFYNNEISEKSEIFDDQFSVERPDGSNFTLKIRSTKLEDSAMYFCASIRDTEETQYFGPGTRLLVL.

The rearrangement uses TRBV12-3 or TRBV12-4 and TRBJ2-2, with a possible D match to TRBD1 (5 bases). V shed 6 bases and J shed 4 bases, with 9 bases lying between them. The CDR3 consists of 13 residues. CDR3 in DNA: TGTGCCAGCAGGGGGCCTGTCACCGGGGAGCTGTTTTTT. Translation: CASRGPVTGELFF.

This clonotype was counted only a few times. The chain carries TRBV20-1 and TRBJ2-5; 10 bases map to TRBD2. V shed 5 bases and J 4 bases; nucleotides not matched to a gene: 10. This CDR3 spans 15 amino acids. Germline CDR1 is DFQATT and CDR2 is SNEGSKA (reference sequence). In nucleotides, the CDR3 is TGCAGTGCTTTAGAGAGCGGGGGGGCCGGAGAGACCCAGTACTTC. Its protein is CSALESGGAGETQYF.

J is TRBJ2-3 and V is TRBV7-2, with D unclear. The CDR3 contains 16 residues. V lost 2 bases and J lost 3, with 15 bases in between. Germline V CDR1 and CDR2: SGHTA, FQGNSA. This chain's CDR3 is CASSLRFRDQTDTQYF. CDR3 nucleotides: TGTGCCAGCAGCTTAAGGTTCCGAGATCAAACAGATACGCAGTATTTT.

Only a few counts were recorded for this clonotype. CDR3 sequence: CASSSDRGTGELFF. The CDR3 DNA sequence: TGTGCCAGCAGTTCGGACAGGGGAACCGGGGAGCTGTTTTTT. V usage is TRBV12-3 or TRBV12-4 and J usage is TRBJ2-2; 9 bases agree with TRBD1. This CDR3 is built from 14 residues. With V trimmed by 4 bases and J by 5 bases, 2 bases remained unmatched.

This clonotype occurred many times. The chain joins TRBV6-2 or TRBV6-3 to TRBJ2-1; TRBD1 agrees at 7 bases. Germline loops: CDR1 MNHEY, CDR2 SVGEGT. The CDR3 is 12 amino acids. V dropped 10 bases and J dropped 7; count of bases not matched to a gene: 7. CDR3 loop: CATKGAGNEQFF. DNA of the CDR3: TGTGCCACCAAGGGGGCCGGGAATGAGCAGTTCTTC.

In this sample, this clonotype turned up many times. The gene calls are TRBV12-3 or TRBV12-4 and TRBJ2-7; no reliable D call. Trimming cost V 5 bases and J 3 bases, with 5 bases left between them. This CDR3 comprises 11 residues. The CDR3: CASSLNYEQYF. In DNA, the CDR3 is TGTGCCAGCAGTCTAAACTACGAGCAGTACTTC.

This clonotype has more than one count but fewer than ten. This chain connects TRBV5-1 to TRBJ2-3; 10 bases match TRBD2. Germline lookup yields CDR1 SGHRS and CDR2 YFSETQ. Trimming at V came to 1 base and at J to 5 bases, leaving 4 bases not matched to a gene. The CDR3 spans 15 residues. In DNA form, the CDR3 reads TGCGCCAGCAGCTTGACTAGCGGGGCCATAGATACGCAGTATTTT. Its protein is CASSLTSGAIDTQYF.

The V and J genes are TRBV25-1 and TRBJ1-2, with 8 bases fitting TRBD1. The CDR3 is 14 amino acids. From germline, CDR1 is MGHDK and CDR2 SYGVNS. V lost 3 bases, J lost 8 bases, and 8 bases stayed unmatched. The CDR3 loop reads CASSDTTGARGYTF. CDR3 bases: TGTGCCAGCAGTGACACGACAGGGGCGAGAGGCTACACCTTC.

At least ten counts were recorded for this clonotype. This CDR3 reads CSADDSYTDTQYF. CDR3 DNA sequence: TGCAGCGCTGATGACAGTTACACAGATACGCAGTATTTT. This chain connects TRBV29-1 to TRBJ2-3, with D perhaps TRBD1 (5 bases). The CDR3 consists of 13 residues. V shed 7 bases and J shed 2 bases, with 13 bases lying between them. Germline V gene data show CDR1 as SQVTM and CDR2 as ANQGSEA.

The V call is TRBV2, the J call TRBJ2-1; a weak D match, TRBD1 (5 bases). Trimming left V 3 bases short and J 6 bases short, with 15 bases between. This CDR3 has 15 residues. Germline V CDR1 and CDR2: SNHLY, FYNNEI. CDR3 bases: TGTGCCAGCAGTGATGGGCAGGGATGGGGCAATGAGCAGTTCTTC. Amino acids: CASSDGQGWGNEQFF.

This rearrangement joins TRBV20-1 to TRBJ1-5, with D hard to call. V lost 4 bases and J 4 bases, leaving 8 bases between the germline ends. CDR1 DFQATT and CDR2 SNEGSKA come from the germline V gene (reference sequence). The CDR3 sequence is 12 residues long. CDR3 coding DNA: TGCAGTGCTACCCGGGAAAATCAGCCCCAGCATTTT. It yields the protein CSATRENQPQHF.

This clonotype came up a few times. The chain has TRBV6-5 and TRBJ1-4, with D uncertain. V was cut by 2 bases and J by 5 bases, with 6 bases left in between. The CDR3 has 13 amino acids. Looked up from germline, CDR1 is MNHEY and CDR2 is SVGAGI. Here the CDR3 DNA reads TGTGCCAGCAGTTACGGGGAGAATGAAAAACTGTTTTTT. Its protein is CASSYGENEKLFF.